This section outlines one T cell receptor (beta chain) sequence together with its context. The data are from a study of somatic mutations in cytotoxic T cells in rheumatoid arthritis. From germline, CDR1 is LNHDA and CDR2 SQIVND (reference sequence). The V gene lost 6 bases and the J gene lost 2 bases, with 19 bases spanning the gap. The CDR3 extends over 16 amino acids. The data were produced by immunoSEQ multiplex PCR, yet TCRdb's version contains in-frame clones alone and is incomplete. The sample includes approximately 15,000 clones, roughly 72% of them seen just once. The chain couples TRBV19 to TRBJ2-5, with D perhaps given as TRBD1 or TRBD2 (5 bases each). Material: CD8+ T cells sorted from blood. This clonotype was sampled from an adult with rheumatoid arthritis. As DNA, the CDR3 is TGTGCCAGTAGCCCGGGGACGGCCGTTAATCAAGAGACCCAGTACTTC. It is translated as CASSPGTAVNQETQYF.